These T cell receptor beta chains were read from a single sample in a study of glioma-infiltrating T cells after dendritic cell vaccination. Here immunoSEQ multiplex PCR was the method, and the copy in TCRdb shows in-frame clones only, minus some. There are tens of thousands of clones in the sample; approximately 81% occur only once, and roughly 2.9% lies in the top ten. The input for sequencing was blood, taken before dendritic cell vaccination. These receptors were obtained from a human donor with glioblastoma. Both conserved end residues are part of each CDR3. D genes are given only for firm matches. Clone size is given for some rows only: seen once, a few or many times, or a class if the clone is expanded.

TRBV11-2,.,.,TRBJ1-3,TGTGCCAGCAGCCGTCCCGGGACATCCTCTGGAAACACCATATATTTT,CASSRPGTSSGNTIYF
TRBV2,.,.,TRBJ1-1,TGTGCCAGCAGTGAAGCGCTTGGGGGGAGGAACACTGAAGCTTTCTTT,CASSEALGGRNTEAFF
TRBV28,.,.,TRBJ1-1,TGTGCCAGCAGTCTATTGCCCAGGGGCATGAACACTGAAGCTTTCTTT,CASSLLPRGMNTEAFF
TRBV7-7,once,TRBD2,TRBJ2-1,TGTGCTAGCAGCCTGACTAGCGGTTTATACAATGAGCAGTTCTTC,CASSLTSGLYNEQFF
TRBV6-6,once,.,TRBJ1-1,TGTGCCAGCAGTTACGTTGGGGGGGGTACTGAAGCTTTCTTT,CASSYVGGGTEAFF
TRBV5-1,.,.,TRBJ1-1,TGCGCCAGCAGCTTTACAGGGATGAACACTGAAGCTTTCTTT,CASSFTGMNTEAFF
TRBV5-8,.,TRBD2,TRBJ2-7,TGTGCCAGCAGCCTCCACCGGACTAGCGGCTCCTACGAGCAGTACTTC,CASSLHRTSGSYEQYF
TRBV5-1,once,.,TRBJ1-6,TGCGCCAGCAACCAGGACAATAATTCACCCCTCCACTTT,CASNQDNNSPLHF
TRBV19,.,TRBD1,TRBJ2-5,TGTGCCAGTAGTAAGGGGACAGGGAGAGGAGGGGTGCCAAGTGAGACCCAGTACTTC,CASSKGTGRGGVPSETQYF
TRBV21-1,once,.,TRBJ1-2,TGTGCCAGCAGCACCAGACAGGGCTACACCTTC,CASSTRQGYTF
TRBV19,.,TRBD2,TRBJ2-1,TGTGCCAGTAGTATCGGTGGGAGGGCCAGATACAATGAGCAGTTCTTC,CASSIGGRARYNEQFF
TRBV21-1,few,.,TRBJ2-1,TGTGCCAGCAGCAAGGGGACAGGGGATACCCATGAGCAGTTCTTC,CASSKGTGDTHEQFF
TRBV7-9,once,.,TRBJ1-1,TGTGCCTTCCTTACCGTAGGGGAAGAAAGTATGAACACTGAAGCTTTCTTT,CAFLTVGEESMNTEAFF
TRBV25-1,.,.,TRBJ2-3,TGTGCCAGCAGGGGGGGACTTAGGACGCATACGCAGTATTTT,CASRGGLRTHTQYF
TRBV21-1,.,.,TRBJ1-5,TGTGCCAGCAGCAAAGCGGGACAGGGAAATCAGCCCCAGCATTTT,CASSKAGQGNQPQHF
TRBV25-1,once,TRBD2,TRBJ2-6,TGTGCCAGCAGTGAATGGGGGGGAGGGGCGACCGGGGCCAACGTCCTGACTTTC,CASSEWGGGATGANVLTF
TRBV19,.,.,TRBJ1-2,TGTGCCAGTAGTATGATTGGCCCAACCTATGGCTACACCTTC,CASSMIGPTYGYTF
TRBV6-5,.,TRBD1,TRBJ1-5,TGTGCCAGCAGAAGACAGGGGAGGCAGCCCCAGCATTTT,CASRRQGRQPQHF
TRBV12-5,few,TRBD1,TRBJ1-4,TGTGCTAGTGCCCGCGACAGGGCGAACTCCAGGGCAACTAATGAAAAACTGTTTTTT,CASARDRANSRATNEKLFF
TRBV4-1,.,.,TRBJ2-7,TGCGCCAGCAGCCAAGATGGGCGATCCTACGAGCAGTACTTC,CASSQDGRSYEQYF
TRBV9,.,.,TRBJ1-3,TGTGCCAGCAGCATGAGACAGGGAAACACCATATATTTT,CASSMRQGNTIYF
TRBV10-3,few,TRBD2,TRBJ2-7,TGTGCCATCAGTGAGACGGGGGGGCCATACGAGCAGTACTTC,CAISETGGPYEQYF
TRBV4-1,.,.,TRBJ2-7,TGCGCCAGCAGCCAAGGGGGCAGCTCCTACGAGCAGTACTTC,CASSQGGSSYEQYF
TRBV6-5,once,TRBD1,TRBJ2-7,TGTGCCAGCAGTGGTGCCGGGACAGGGAACTACGAGCAGTACTTC,CASSGAGTGNYEQYF
TRBV28,.,.,TRBJ1-2,TGTGCCAGCAGTTTTTGGGCCCTACAGGACCCCTATGGCTACACCTTC,CASSFWALQDPYGYTF
TRBV27,once,.,TRBJ2-7,TGTGCCAGCGGTTGGTCGGGCTACGAGCAGTACTTC,CASGWSGYEQYF
TRBV7-8,few,TRBD2,TRBJ2-7,TGTGCCAGCAGCCCTGGGACTAGCGGGGGGGAGCAGTACTTC,CASSPGTSGGEQYF
TRBV5-1,.,.,TRBJ2-7,TGCGCCAGCAGCGGGGCCGAGGAGAGCGAGCAGTACTTC,CASSGAEESEQYF
TRBV7-8,.,TRBD2,TRBJ2-1,TGTGCCAGCAGCCCCGATAGCGGGAGGCCCGTCCGTGAGCAGTTCTTC,CASSPDSGRPVREQFF
TRBV7-9,.,.,TRBJ1-1,TGTGCCAGCAGCTCACCGGGGAGCACTGAAGCTTTCTTT,CASSSPGSTEAFF
TRBV7-9,.,.,TRBJ2-7,TGTGCCAGCAGCGGAACGGGTTTCTCCTACGAGCAGTACTTC,CASSGTGFSYEQYF
TRBV7-8,.,TRBD1,TRBJ1-3,TGTGCCAGCAGCTTAGCTAGACAGGGCCCTAGCTCTGGAAACACCATATATTTT,CASSLARQGPSSGNTIYF
TRBV19,.,TRBD1,TRBJ1-5,TGTGCCAGTAATAACAGGGGGTACAATCAGCCCCAGCATTTT,CASNNRGYNQPQHF
TRBV7-3,.,TRBD2,TRBJ2-5,TGTGCCAGCAGCTCCCTAGCGGGAGGGGGGACCCAGTACTTC,CASSSLAGGGTQYF
TRBV5-4,.,.,TRBJ2-7,TGTGCCAGCAGCTTAAGTTCGCGGGGCTACGAGCAGTACTTC,CASSLSSRGYEQYF
TRBV5-1,.,TRBD2,TRBJ2-2,TGCGCCAGCAGCTCACTAGCGGGGGGGCAAACCGGGGAGCTGTTTTTT,CASSSLAGGQTGELFF
TRBV11-3,.,.,TRBJ2-1,TGTGCCAGCAGCTTCCGTGTTGAGCAGTTCTTC,CASSFRVEQFF
TRBV5-4,.,TRBD2,TRBJ2-7,TGTGCCAGCAGCTTAGGGGGGGGGACTAGTAGTTACGAGCAGTACTTC,CASSLGGGTSSYEQYF
TRBV27,.,TRBD1,TRBJ2-7,TGTGCCAGCAGTCGTACCGGGACAGGGGACTACGAGCAGTACTTC,CASSRTGTGDYEQYF
TRBV2,.,.,TRBJ1-3,TGTGCCAGCAGTGTGGGGGCCCTACTTTCTGGAAACACCATATATTTT,CASSVGALLSGNTIYF
TRBV28,.,.,TRBJ1-2,TGTGCCAGCAGTTTATGGGGGGACAAGGGAAACTATGGCTACACCTTC,CASSLWGDKGNYGYTF
TRBV2,few,.,TRBJ2-7,TGTGCCAGTCGAGACTACGAGCAGTACTTC,CASRDYEQYF
TRBV5-4,.,TRBD2,TRBJ2-3,TGTGCCAGCAGCCAAGGGACTAGCGGATCCACAGATACGCAGTATTTT,CASSQGTSGSTDTQYF
TRBV19,once,.,TRBJ2-3,TGTGCCAGTAAAAAGGAGGGAGTAGATACGCAGTATTTT,CASKKEGVDTQYF